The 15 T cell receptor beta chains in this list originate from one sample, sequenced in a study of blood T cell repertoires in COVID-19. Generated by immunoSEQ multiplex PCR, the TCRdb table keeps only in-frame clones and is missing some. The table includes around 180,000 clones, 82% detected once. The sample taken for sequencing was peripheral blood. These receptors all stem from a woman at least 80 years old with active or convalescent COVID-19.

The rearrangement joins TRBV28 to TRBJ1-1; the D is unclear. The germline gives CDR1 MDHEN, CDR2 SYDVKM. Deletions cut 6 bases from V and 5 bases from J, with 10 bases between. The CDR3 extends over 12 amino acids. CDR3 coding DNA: TGTGCCAGCAGGAGCGTTCTTACTGAAGCTTTCTTT. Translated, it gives CASRSVLTEAFF.

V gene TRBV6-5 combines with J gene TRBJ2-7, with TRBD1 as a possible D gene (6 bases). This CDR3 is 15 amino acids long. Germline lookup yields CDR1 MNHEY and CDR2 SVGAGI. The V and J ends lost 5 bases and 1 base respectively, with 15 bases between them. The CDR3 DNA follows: TGTGCCAGCAGTAAGACAGGTGCCGTTTCCTACGAGCAGTACTTC. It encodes CASSKTGAVSYEQYF.

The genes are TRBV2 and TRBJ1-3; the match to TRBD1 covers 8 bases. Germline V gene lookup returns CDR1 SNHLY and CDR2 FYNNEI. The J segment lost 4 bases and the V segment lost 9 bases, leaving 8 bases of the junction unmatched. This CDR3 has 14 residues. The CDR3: CASMTGTGGNTIYF. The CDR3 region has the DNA TGTGCCAGTATGACGGGGACAGGCGGAAACACCATATATTTT.

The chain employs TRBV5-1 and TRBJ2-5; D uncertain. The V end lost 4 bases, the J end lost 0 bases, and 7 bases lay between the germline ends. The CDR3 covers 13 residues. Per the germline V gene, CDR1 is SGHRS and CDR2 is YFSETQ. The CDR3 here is CASSPPYQETQYF. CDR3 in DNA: TGCGCCAGCAGCCCCCCGTACCAAGAGACCCAGTACTTC.

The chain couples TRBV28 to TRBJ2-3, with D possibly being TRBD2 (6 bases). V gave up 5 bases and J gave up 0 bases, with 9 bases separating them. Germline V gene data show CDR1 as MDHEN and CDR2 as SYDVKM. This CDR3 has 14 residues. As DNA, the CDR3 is TGTGCCAGCAGTGTAGCGGCTAGCACAGATACGCAGTATTTT. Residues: CASSVAASTDTQYF. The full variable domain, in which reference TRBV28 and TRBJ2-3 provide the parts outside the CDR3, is DVKVTQSSRYLVKRTGEKVFLECVQDMDHENMFWYRQDPGLGLRLIYFSYDVKMKEKGDIPEGYSVSREKKERFSLILESASTNQTSMYLCASSVAASTDTQYFGPGTRLTVL.

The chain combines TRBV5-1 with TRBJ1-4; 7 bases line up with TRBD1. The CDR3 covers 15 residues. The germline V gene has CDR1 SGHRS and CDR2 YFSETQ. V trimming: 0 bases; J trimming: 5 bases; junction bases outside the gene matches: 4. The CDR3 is CASSLAGQRNEKLFF. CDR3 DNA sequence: TGCGCCAGCAGCTTGGCGGGACAGCGAAATGAAAAACTGTTTTTT.

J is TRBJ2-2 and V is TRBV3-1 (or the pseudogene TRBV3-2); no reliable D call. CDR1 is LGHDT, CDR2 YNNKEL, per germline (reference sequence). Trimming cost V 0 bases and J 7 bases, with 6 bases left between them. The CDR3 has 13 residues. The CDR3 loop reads CASSQDFGGELFF. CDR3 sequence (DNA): TGTGCCAGCAGCCAAGATTTCGGCGGGGAGCTGTTTTTT.

CDR3 DNA: TGTGCCAGCAGCTTGTCCTCAGATACGCAGTATTTT. Residues: CASSLSSDTQYF. This rearrangement joins TRBV5-4 to TRBJ2-3; unclear D gene. The V gene's germline CDR1 is SGHNT and CDR2 YYREEE (reference sequence). V was clipped by 1 base and J by 4 bases, with 4 bases between them. The CDR3 is made up of 12 amino acids.

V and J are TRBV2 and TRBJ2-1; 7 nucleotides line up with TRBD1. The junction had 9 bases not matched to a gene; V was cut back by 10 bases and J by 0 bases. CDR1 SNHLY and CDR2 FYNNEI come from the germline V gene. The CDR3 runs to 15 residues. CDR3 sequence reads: CATNGQVSSYNEQFF. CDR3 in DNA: TGTGCCACCAACGGACAGGTTAGCTCCTACAATGAGCAGTTCTTC.

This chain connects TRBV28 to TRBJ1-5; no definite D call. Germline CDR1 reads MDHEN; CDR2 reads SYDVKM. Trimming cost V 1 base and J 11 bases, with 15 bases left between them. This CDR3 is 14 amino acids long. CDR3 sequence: CASSLLRGSLTQHF. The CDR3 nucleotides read TGTGCCAGCAGTTTATTACGGGGTTCCTTGACCCAGCATTTT.

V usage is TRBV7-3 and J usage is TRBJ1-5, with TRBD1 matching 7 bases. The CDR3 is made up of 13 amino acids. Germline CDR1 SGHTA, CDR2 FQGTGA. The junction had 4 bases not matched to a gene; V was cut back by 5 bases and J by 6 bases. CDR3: CASSLDRSQPQHF. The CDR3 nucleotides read TGTGCCAGCAGCCTGGACAGGTCTCAGCCCCAGCATTTT. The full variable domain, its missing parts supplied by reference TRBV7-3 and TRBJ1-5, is GAGVSQTPSNKVTEKGKYVELRCDPISGHTALYWYRQSLGQGPEFLIYFQGTGAADDSGLPNDRFFAVRPEGSVSTLKIQRTERGDSAVYLCASSLDRSQPQHFGDGTRLSIL.

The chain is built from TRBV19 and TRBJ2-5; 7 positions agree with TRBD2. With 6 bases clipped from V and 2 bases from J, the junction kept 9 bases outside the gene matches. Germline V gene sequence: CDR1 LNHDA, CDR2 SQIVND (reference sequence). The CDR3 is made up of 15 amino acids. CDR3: CASSSGGSPQETQYF. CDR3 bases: TGTGCCAGTAGCTCCGGGGGGTCGCCACAAGAGACCCAGTACTTC.

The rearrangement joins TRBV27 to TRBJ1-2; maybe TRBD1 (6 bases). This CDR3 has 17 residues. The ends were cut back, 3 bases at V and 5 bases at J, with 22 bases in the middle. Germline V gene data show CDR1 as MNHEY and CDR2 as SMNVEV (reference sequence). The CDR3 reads CASSFQTGYGQIYGYTF. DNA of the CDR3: TGTGCCAGCAGTTTTCAGACCGGCTATGGACAGATTTATGGCTACACCTTC.

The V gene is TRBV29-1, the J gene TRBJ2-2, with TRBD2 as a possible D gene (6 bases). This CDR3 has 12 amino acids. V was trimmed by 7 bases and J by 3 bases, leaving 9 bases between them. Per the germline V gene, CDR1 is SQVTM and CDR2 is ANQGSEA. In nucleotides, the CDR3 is TGCAGCGGGGGGGAGGACACCGGGGAGCTGTTTTTT. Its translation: CSGGEDTGELFF.

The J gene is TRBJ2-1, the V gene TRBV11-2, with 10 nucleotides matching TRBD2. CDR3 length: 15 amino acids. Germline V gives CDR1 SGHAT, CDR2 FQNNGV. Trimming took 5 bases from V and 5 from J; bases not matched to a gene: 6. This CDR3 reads CASSQFGLADNEQFF. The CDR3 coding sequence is TGTGCCAGCAGCCAATTCGGACTAGCGGACAATGAGCAGTTCTTC.